This record concerns one T cell receptor (beta chain) sequence. Its specificity is not known. The sample comes from a study of a mutant IDH1 vaccine in newly diagnosed glioma. Study-wide background: Previous treatment comprised radiotherapy, temozolomide, or both, mostly both. Study-level findings and limits: Pseudoprogression seemed unlinked to shifts in top peripheral T cell clonotypes.

Repertoires were generated with immunoSEQ multiplex PCR, while TCRdb's copy carries only in-frame clones and drops some. This sample has tens of thousands of clones, with about 80% found just once. The CDR3 runs to 13 residues. The J segment lost 5 bases and the V segment lost 5 bases, leaving 5 bases of the junction unmatched. The V gene's germline CDR1 is MGHRA and CDR2 YSYEKL. Time point of the sample: baseline, week 1 (first vaccination visit). Treatment reported: pre-vaccination baseline after standard-of-care therapy. This receptor was obtained from a woman aged 45 to 65 with glioma. The V gene is TRBV4-1, the J gene TRBJ1-1, with 7 bases matching TRBD1. The source was PBMCs, collected from a glioma patient treated with radiotherapy, temozolomide or both. The CDR3 loop is CASSRQGRTEAFF. The CDR3 DNA is TGCGCCAGCAGCAGACAGGGTAGGACTGAAGCTTTCTTT.